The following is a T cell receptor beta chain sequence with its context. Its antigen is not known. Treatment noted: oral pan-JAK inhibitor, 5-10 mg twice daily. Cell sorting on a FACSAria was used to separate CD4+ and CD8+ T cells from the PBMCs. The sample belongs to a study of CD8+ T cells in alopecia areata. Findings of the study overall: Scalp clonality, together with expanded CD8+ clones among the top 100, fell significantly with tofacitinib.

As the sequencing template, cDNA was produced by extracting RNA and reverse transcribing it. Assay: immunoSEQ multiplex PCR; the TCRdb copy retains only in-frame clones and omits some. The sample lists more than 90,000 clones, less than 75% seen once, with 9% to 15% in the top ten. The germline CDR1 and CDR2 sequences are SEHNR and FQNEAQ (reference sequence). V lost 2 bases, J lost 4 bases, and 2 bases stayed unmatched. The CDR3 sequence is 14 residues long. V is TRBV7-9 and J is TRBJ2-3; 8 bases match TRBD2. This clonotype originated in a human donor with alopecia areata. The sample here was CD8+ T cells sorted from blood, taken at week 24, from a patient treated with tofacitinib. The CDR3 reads CASSLREGPDTQYF. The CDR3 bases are TGTGCCAGCAGCTTACGGGAGGGACCAGATACGCAGTATTTT.